A selection of T cell receptor beta chains follows, all from one sample in a study of graft-versus-host responses after intestinal transplantation. Sequencing used immunoSEQ multiplex PCR; TCRdb keeps in-frame clones, though not all of them. The sample lists about 45,000 clones; roughly 91% were seen once. The material was PBMCs, obtained 524 days after transplant. Receptor source: a human patient who received an intestinal transplant, so some T cells may come from the graft donor. Both conserved end residues are part of each CDR3.

j_call | v_call | cdr3_aa
TRBJ1-1 | TRBV5-3 | CARSLGQGARAGGTEAFF
TRBJ2-3 | TRBV9 | CASSLTGTGGTDTQYF
TRBJ1-5 | TRBV6-1 | CASAWGFDQPQHF
- | TRBV4-1 | CASSQDAGGTGLYEQYF
- | TRBV20-1 | CSASLSYEQYF
TRBJ1-1 | TRBV15 | CATSRDGTGAEAFF
TRBJ2-7 | TRBV7-9 | CASSLVSGLADEQYF
TRBJ2-7 | TRBV2 | CASTGTRSYEQYF
TRBJ2-3 | TRBV6-5 | CASSYRAGGGTDTQYF
TRBJ2-5 | TRBV28 | CASSYLETQYF
TRBJ1-1 | TRBV19 | CASSILGEPEAFF